This T cell receptor beta chain was documented in a study of shared clonotypes between healthy human individuals. This clone was detected once. Each unsorted sample relied on roughly 90 million PBMCs as its source of genomic DNA. Only in-frame clones appear in the TCRdb table, and some are missing; sequencing was by immunoSEQ multiplex PCR. The sample has around 480,000 clones; nearly 80% are singletons. The CDR3 runs 14 residues. Trimming took 1 base from V and 5 from J, leaving 12 bases between them. Germline V gives CDR1 MNHNS, CDR2 SASEGT. The material sequenced was PBMCs. V gene TRBV6-1 combines with J gene TRBJ2-7; maybe TRBD1 (6 bases). The clonotype comes from a woman aged 40 to 50 in good health. Some clones in this sample may be carry-over from other donors' samples. In DNA, the CDR3 is TGTGCCAGCAGTGAAGGCAGGGGATCTGACGAGCAGTACTTC. As protein: CASSEGRGSDEQYF.